These 27 T cell receptor beta chains came from one sample sequenced in a study of patients and donors after allogeneic stem cell transplantation. One entry per CDR3 protein, called by TCRdb with MiXCR from the RT-PCR reads. This sample has about a million distinct CDR3 sequences, with roughly 18% found just once. The material sequenced was blood, either unsorted or a sorted T cell fraction (not recorded which). These receptors originate from a human donor who was either an allogeneic HSCT recipient or a stem cell or donor lymphocyte infusion donor (not recorded which). It is not recorded whose cells these are; they may come from a transplant donor.

The V gene is TRBV5-1, the J gene TRBJ1-1; no clear D. The CDR3 consists of 13 residues. The V end lost 4 bases, the J end lost 1 base, and 8 bases lay between the germline ends. Per germline, CDR1 SGHRS and CDR2 YFSETQ. CDR3 region: CASSTSRNTEAFF. The CDR3 DNA reads TGCGCCAGCAGCACCAGCAGGAACACTGAAGCTTTCTTT.

This clonotype occurred a few times. The chain joins TRBV20-1 to TRBJ2-7; 7 nucleotides agree with TRBD2. Trimming cost V 6 bases and J 6 bases; bases outside gene matches: 8. The CDR3 runs to 12 residues. Germline values: CDR1 DFQATT, CDR2 SNEGSKA (reference sequence). CDR3 protein: CSALDRTSEQYF. DNA of the CDR3: TGCAGTGCCCTAGACCGGACTAGCGAGCAGTACTTC.

The J gene is TRBJ1-1, the V gene TRBV2, with a possible D match to TRBD1 (6 bases). There are 15 residues in the CDR3. Germline CDR1 is SNHLY and CDR2 is FYNNEI. V was cut by 5 bases and J by 0 bases, with 13 bases left in between. This CDR3 reads CASSLMGALNTEAFF. The DNA of the CDR3 is TGTGCCAGCAGTTTAATGGGGGCCCTGAACACTGAAGCTTTCTTT. Filled out from reference TRBV2 and TRBJ1-1, the complete variable domain reads EPEVTQTPSHQVTQMGQEVILRCVPISNHLYFYWYRQILGQKVEFLVSFYNNEISEKSEIFDDQFSVERPDGSNFTLKIRSTKLEDSAMYFCASSLMGALNTEAFFGQGTRLTVV.

This clonotype was counted only a few times. This sequence joins TRBV20-1 and TRBJ2-2; maybe TRBD2 (6 bases). Germline CDR1 and CDR2: DFQATT and SNEGSKA (reference sequence). The ends were cut back, 6 bases at V and 1 base at J, with 12 bases in the middle. This CDR3 contains 14 residues. The CDR3 here is CSAYGTRNTGELFF. In DNA, the CDR3 is TGCAGTGCCTATGGGACTCGGAACACCGGGGAGCTGTTTTTT.

This chain uses TRBV20-1 with TRBJ1-3; tentative D call: TRBD1 (6 bases). CDR1 is DFQATT and CDR2 is SNEGSKA in the germline V gene (reference sequence). This CDR3 has 17 amino acids. Trimming pared 0 bases from V and 3 bases from J, leaving 18 bases between. In nucleotides, the CDR3 is TGCAGTGCTAGAGATCGGAGAACGGGGGCAGGTGGAAACACCATATATTTT. It codes for CSARDRRTGAGGNTIYF.

In this sample, this clonotype turned up a few times. The V call is TRBV7-2, the J call TRBJ2-4, with D unclear. V lost 0 bases to trimming and J lost 11 bases, with 17 bases between them. The CDR3 length is 15 residues. Germline V gives CDR1 SGHTA, CDR2 FQGNSA. The CDR3 region has the DNA TGTGCCAGCAGCTTAGCTCTCGTTTCCTCCCAGGTTCAGTACTTC. This translates into CASSLALVSSQVQYF.

This clonotype came up a few times. The V gene is TRBV5-1, the J gene TRBJ2-3; 7 positions match TRBD2. The CDR3 consists of 15 residues. Per the germline V gene, CDR1 is SGHRS and CDR2 is YFSETQ. J lost 0 bases, V lost 4 bases, and 5 bases had no gene match. Written as DNA, the CDR3 is TGCGCCAGCAGCGGGGGGGACCCCAGCACAGATACGCAGTATTTT. It codes for CASSGGDPSTDTQYF.

This clonotype was counted only a few times. This chain's CDR3 is CASSPRAGGLYGYTF. Here the CDR3 DNA reads TGTGCCAGCAGTCCCCGGGCAGGGGGCTTGTATGGCTACACCTTC. The V and J genes are TRBV12-3 or TRBV12-4 and TRBJ1-2; 8 bases are a match to TRBD1. V lost 5 bases, J lost 5 bases, and 10 bases stayed unmatched. This CDR3 contains 15 residues.

The chain has TRBV7-3 and TRBJ2-1; TRBD1 might be the D (6 bases). The CDR3 is 16 amino acids. V lost 1 base and J lost 4, with 14 bases in between. Germline V gene sequence: CDR1 SGHTA, CDR2 FQGTGA. The chain's CDR3 is CASSLNKGDNYNEQFF. CDR3 bases: TGTGCCAGCAGCTTAAATAAGGGGGACAATTACAATGAGCAGTTCTTC.

This clonotype was seen many times. The chain has TRBV7-9 and TRBJ2-7; TRBD1 or TRBD2 may be the D gene (5 bases each). Germline V gene lookup returns CDR1 SEHNR and CDR2 FQNEAQ (reference sequence). The CDR3 runs to 12 residues. Trimming left V 2 bases short and J 12 bases short, with 14 bases between. The CDR3 sequence is CASSLPEGSLYF. The CDR3 DNA reads as TGTGCCAGCAGCTTACCCGAGGGGAGTCTGTACTTC.

The chain combines TRBV6-1 with TRBJ1-5; possible D gene TRBD1, 6 bases. CDR1 MNHNS and CDR2 SASEGT come from the germline V gene. V was trimmed by 4 bases and J by 2 bases, leaving 9 bases between them. CDR3 length: 14 residues. CDR3: CASSGQVGNQPQHF. Written as DNA, the CDR3 is TGTGCCAGCAGTGGACAGGTGGGCAATCAGCCCCAGCATTTT.

Only a few counts were recorded for this clonotype. This chain uses TRBV5-1 with TRBJ2-1, with D tentatively TRBD1 or TRBD2 (5 bases each). Germline V gives CDR1 SGHRS, CDR2 YFSETQ. CDR3 length: 16 amino acids. V dropped 0 bases and J dropped 7 bases, with 17 bases sitting between them. CDR3 nucleotides: TGCGCCAGCAGCTTGGGTGTGAGGGGAAGGTCAAATGAGCAGTTCTTC. As protein: CASSLGVRGRSNEQFF.

There are a few counts of this clonotype. V and J are TRBV20-1 and TRBJ2-7; 7 bases align to TRBD2. CDR1 and CDR2 (germline): DFQATT, SNEGSKA (reference sequence). V dropped 0 bases and J dropped 5; count of bases not matched to a gene: 10. The CDR3 contains 15 residues. CDR3 coding DNA: TGCAGTGCTAGAGATGGGCGGGAGTTGAGACACGAGCAGTACTTC. As protein: CSARDGRELRHEQYF.

The V call is TRBV3-1, the J call TRBJ2-3, with 9 bases that match TRBD2. The CDR3 loop spans 12 amino acids. Germline CDR1 reads LGHDT; CDR2 reads YNNKEL (reference sequence). The DNA for the CDR3 is TGTGGGACTAGCGATGCCACAGATACGCAGTATTTT. It encodes CGTSDATDTQYF.

This clonotype was counted between two and nine times. The chain combines TRBV20-1 with TRBJ1-1; 9 positions agree with TRBD1. The CDR3 loop spans 13 amino acids. From germline, CDR1 is DFQATT and CDR2 SNEGSKA (reference sequence). The ends lost 5 bases at V and 5 bases at J; junction bases unmatched: 6. The CDR3 nucleotides are TGCAGTGCTGGGACAGGGAGGGGGACTGAAGCTTTCTTT. Translating it yields CSAGTGRGTEAFF.

This clonotype was detected many times. The junction does not match germline at one end; this may be a read error. J is TRBJ1-1 and V is TRBV12-3 or TRBV12-4; TRBD1 might be the D (5 bases). The CDR3 is 14 residues long. CDR3 coding DNA: TGTGCCAGCAGCTTAGGAGGGGTTGACACTGAAGCTTTCTTT. It encodes CASSLGGVDTEAFF.

This clonotype was observed at least ten times. The chain combines TRBV10-3 with TRBJ2-7; possibly TRBD1 or TRBD2 for D (5 bases each). CDR1 ENHRY and CDR2 SYGVKD come from the germline V gene. V lost 6 bases to trimming and J lost 0 bases, with 15 bases between them. The CDR3 has 15 residues. CDR3 in DNA: TGTGCCATCAGCCCCCGGGACGGTACCTCCTACGAGCAGTACTTC. It yields the protein CAISPRDGTSYEQYF.

This clonotype was seen a few times. The rearrangement uses TRBV7-8 and TRBJ2-1, with D possibly matching TRBD2 (6 bases). The length of the CDR3 is 13 residues. V was trimmed by 2 bases and J by 10 bases, leaving 12 bases between them. Per the germline V gene, CDR1 is SGHVS and CDR2 is FQNEAQ. CDR3 DNA: TGTGCCAGCAGCTTACGGACTATATTCGAGCAGTTCTTC. Its protein is CASSLRTIFEQFF.

This clonotype has a handful of counts. The CDR3 nucleotides are TGTGCCAGCAGCGTAGGGGCCGCTAATAATTCACCCCTCCACTTT. Protein sequence: CASSVGAANNSPLHF. The chain uses TRBV9 and TRBJ1-6; D gene uncertain. Germline lookup yields CDR1 SGDLS and CDR2 YYNGEE. Trimming took off 0 bases at V and 5 bases at J, with 9 bases between the two ends. This CDR3 has 15 amino acids.

The rearrangement uses TRBV7-3 and TRBJ2-3; unclear D gene. This CDR3 spans 14 amino acids. V was cut by 3 bases and J by 0 bases, with 7 bases left in between. From germline, CDR1 is SGHTA and CDR2 FQGTGA. The DNA of the CDR3 is TGTGCCAGCAGCTTCGATCCTAGCACAGATACGCAGTATTTT. Its protein product is CASSFDPSTDTQYF.

As regards this clonotype: This clone may be a read error of a much larger clone one base away. The CDR3 region is CASSLRAKAGELFF. DNA of the CDR3: TGTGCCAGCAGTCTCCGTGCCAAGGCCGGGGAGCTGTTTTTT. The chain couples TRBV12-3 or TRBV12-4 to TRBJ2-2; the D is unclear. Trimming took off 5 bases at V and 6 bases at J, with 13 bases between the two ends. The CDR3 length is 14 residues.

V gene TRBV7-2 combines with J gene TRBJ2-2; D gene uncertain. The CDR3 covers 14 residues. V was cut by 6 bases and J by 3 bases, with 11 bases left in between. Germline-derived CDR1 and CDR2 are SGHTA and FQGNSA. The CDR3 region is CASRGQRHTGELFF. The DNA of the CDR3 is TGTGCCAGCAGGGGCCAGCGACACACCGGGGAGCTGTTTTTT.

This clonotype was seen only a few times. This sequence joins TRBV18 and TRBJ2-1, with 11 bases fitting TRBD2. The CDR3 is 16 residues long. Per germline, CDR1 KGHSH and CDR2 LQKENI. The J segment lost 2 bases and the V segment lost 3 bases, leaving 3 bases of the junction unmatched. For the CDR3, the DNA is TGTGCCAGCTCACCGGCTAGCGGGGGGCCCTACAATGAGCAGTTCTTC. Translation gives CASSPASGGPYNEQFF.

This clonotype was counted between two and nine times. The chain combines TRBV5-1 with TRBJ1-6; a possible D gene is TRBD1 (5 bases). The germline CDR1 and CDR2 sequences are SGHRS and YFSETQ. This CDR3 has 15 amino acids. Trimming pared 2 bases from V and 5 bases from J, leaving 11 bases between. This CDR3 is CASSLGDTNNSPLHF. As DNA, the CDR3 is TGCGCCAGCAGCTTAGGGGATACTAATAATTCACCCCTCCACTTT.

This clonotype was counted between two and nine times. The V and J genes are TRBV3-1 and TRBJ1-1, with D possibly being TRBD1 (6 bases). In germline, CDR1 is LGHDT, CDR2 YNNKEL (reference sequence). CDR3 length: 15 amino acids. Between the trimmed V and J ends, which lost 4 bases and 0 bases, there was a span of 12 bases. The CDR3 sequence: CASSRTELLNTEAFF. CDR3 DNA sequence: TGTGCCAGCAGCCGGACAGAACTCCTGAACACTGAAGCTTTCTTT.

This clonotype occurred a few times. V is TRBV6-1 and J is TRBJ1-2, with a weak D call TRBD1 (6 bases). V gave up 10 bases and J gave up 5 bases, with 20 bases separating them. Germline V gives CDR1 MNHNS, CDR2 SASEGT. This CDR3 has 14 residues. As DNA, the CDR3 is TGTGCCATCTATCAGGGGATCAAAGCTTATGGCTACACCTTC. Translating it yields CAIYQGIKAYGYTF.

A few counts support this clonotype. The chain carries TRBV6-6 and TRBJ2-3; D is undetermined. Germline V lookup: CDR1 MNHNY, CDR2 SVGAGI (reference sequence). The V and J ends lost 2 bases and 6 bases respectively, with 6 bases between them. The length of the CDR3 is 12 residues. The CDR3 sequence is CASSYEQDTQYF. DNA for the CDR3: TGTGCCAGCAGTTACGAACAGGATACGCAGTATTTT.